These T cell receptor beta chains were read from a single sample in a study of blood T cells in healthy people across ages. In TCRdb, the 5' RACE reads were re-called with MiXCR into one record per CDR3 protein. The table lists almost 800,000 distinct CDR3 sequences, 58% of them singletons. The sample was blood. Source of these receptors: a man aged 25 to 45 in good health. The CDR3 runs from the conserved cysteine through the conserved F or W. The D gene is left open where the match is weak. A clone size is listed for some rows: how often the clone was seen (once, few, many), or a class if it is expanded.

clone size | D gene | CDR3 length | J gene | V gene | CDR3 protein | CDR3 DNA
. | . | 15 | TRBJ1-1 | TRBV12-3/TRBV12-4 | CASSLVGSGTGGAFF | TGTGCCAGCAGTTTAGTAGGGTCCGGGACGGGTGGAGCTTTCTTT
. | . | 15 | TRBJ2-7 | TRBV7-8 | CASSRRASEGYEQYF | TGTGCCAGCAGCCGACGGGCCAGCGAAGGCTACGAGCAGTACTTC
few | TRBD2 | 14 | TRBJ2-1 | TRBV3-1 | CASSPAGLNNEQFF | TGTGCCAGCAGCCCAGCGGGACTAAACAATGAGCAGTTCTTC
. | . | 13 | TRBJ1-1 | TRBV6-2/TRBV6-3 | CASSPYRETEAFF | TGTGCCAGCAGCCCATACAGGGAAACTGAAGCTTTCTTT
. | . | 13 | TRBJ1-2 | TRBV5-1 | CASSFEGPYGYTF | TGCGCCAGCAGCTTCGAGGGGCCGTATGGCTACACCTTC
. | . | 16 | TRBJ2-7 | TRBV4-1 | CASSQVGGTMVDEQYF | TGCGCCAGCAGCCAAGTAGGAGGGACAATGGTGGACGAGCAGTACTTC
. | TRBD1 | 13 | TRBJ2-7 | TRBV6-5 | CASVGGQSYEQYF | TGTGCCAGCGTAGGGGGACAGTCCTACGAGCAGTACTTC
. | TRBD1 | 15 | TRBJ2-1 | TRBV3-1 | CACSQVPGGRYEQFF | TGTGCCTGCAGCCAAGTCCCAGGGGGCAGGTATGAGCAGTTCTTC
. | . | 18 | TRBJ2-7 | TRBV4-1 | CASSQWNQPGYKSCEQYF | TGCGCCAGCAGCCAATGGAACCAACCGGGCTACAAGTCCTGCGAGCAGTACTTC
. | . | 14 | TRBJ1-2 | TRBV30 | CAWTRTPSNYGYTF | TGTGCCTGGACCCGGACCCCAAGTAACTATGGCTACACCTTC
. | TRBD2 | 15 | TRBJ2-4 | TRBV20-1 | CSAPIAGGPENIQYF | TGCAGTGCTCCCATAGCGGGAGGGCCGGAAAACATTCAGTACTTC
. | . | 16 | TRBJ2-7 | TRBV2 | CASSDKSHDGTYEQYF | TGTGCCAGCAGTGACAAGAGCCACGACGGAACCTACGAGCAGTACTTC
. | TRBD1 | 14 | TRBJ1-4 | TRBV28 | CASTGGGQGEKLFF | TGTGCCAGTACAGGGGGTGGACAGGGTGAAAAACTGTTTTTT
. | TRBD2 | 18 | TRBJ2-5 | TRBV28 | CASSLVRASGRIDNEQYF | TGTGCCAGCAGTTTAGTACGGGCTAGCGGGAGAATAGACAATGAGCAGTACTTC
. | TRBD2 | 13 | TRBJ2-7 | TRBV7-9 | CASSSTLAGEQYF | TGTGCCAGCAGCTCGACTCTAGCGGGCGAGCAGTACTTC
few | . | 14 | TRBJ2-3 | TRBV7-2 | CASSPTSLRDTQYF | TGTGCCAGCAGCCCGACTAGTCTAAGGGATACGCAGTATTTT
. | TRBD1 | 15 | TRBJ2-3 | TRBV7-9 | CASSFSGTGTHTQYF | TGTGCCAGCAGCTTCTCCGGGACAGGGACACATACGCAGTATTTT
. | . | 13 | TRBJ1-2 | TRBV3-1 | CASSQQGDYGYTF | TGTGCCAGCAGCCAACAGGGTGACTATGGCTACACCTTC
few | . | 13 | TRBJ2-5 | TRBV6-2/TRBV6-3 | CASNGKLQETQYF | TGTGCCAGCAACGGGAAACTTCAGGAGACCCAGTACTTC
. | . | 15 | TRBJ2-1 | TRBV20-1 | CSASTGKSSYNEQFF | TGCAGTGCTTCTACAGGAAAGAGCTCCTACAATGAGCAGTTCTTC
. | . | 15 | TRBJ2-1 | TRBV27 | CASSFRDPSLYEQFF | TGTGCCAGCAGTTTCCGGGACCCTAGCCTCTACGAGCAGTTCTTC
. | . | 14 | TRBJ2-7 | TRBV7-2 | CASSLTVGSDEQYF | TGTGCCAGCAGCTTAACGGTGGGGTCCGACGAGCAGTACTTC
few | . | 13 | TRBJ2-7 | TRBV21-1 | CASSSLQGDEQYF | TGTGCCAGCAGCTCATTACAGGGAGACGAGCAGTACTTC
. | . | 12 | TRBJ2-7 | TRBV14 | CASSRAQGEQYF | TGTGCCAGCAGCCGGGCCCAGGGCGAGCAGTACTTC